The T cell receptor beta chain under discussion was sequenced for a study of blood T cell repertoires in COVID-19. Study-level information: The United States, Italy and Spain supplied acute and convalescent COVID-19 samples. PBMCs, B-cell-depleted T cells, or T cells provided the cDNA or gDNA that made up the material.

In the authors' workflow: Estimated nucleated cell counts came from reference gene primer amplification. Assay: immunoSEQ multiplex PCR; the TCRdb copy retains only in-frame clones and omits some. D and trimming were read from the DNA, whereas the V and J calls and clone size are those reported in that table. The profile shows about 180,000 clones, 80% to 90% of them singletons. V dropped 1 base and J dropped 1 base, with 4 bases sitting between them. The CDR3 loop spans 13 amino acids. Specimen: peripheral blood. The sequence derives from a man aged 18 to 29 who had recovered from COVID-19. V and J are TRBV12-3 or TRBV12-4 and TRBJ1-1; unclear D gene. The CDR3 protein is CASSLDWNTEAFF. CDR3 DNA: TGTGCCAGCAGTTTAGACTGGAACACTGAAGCTTTCTTT.